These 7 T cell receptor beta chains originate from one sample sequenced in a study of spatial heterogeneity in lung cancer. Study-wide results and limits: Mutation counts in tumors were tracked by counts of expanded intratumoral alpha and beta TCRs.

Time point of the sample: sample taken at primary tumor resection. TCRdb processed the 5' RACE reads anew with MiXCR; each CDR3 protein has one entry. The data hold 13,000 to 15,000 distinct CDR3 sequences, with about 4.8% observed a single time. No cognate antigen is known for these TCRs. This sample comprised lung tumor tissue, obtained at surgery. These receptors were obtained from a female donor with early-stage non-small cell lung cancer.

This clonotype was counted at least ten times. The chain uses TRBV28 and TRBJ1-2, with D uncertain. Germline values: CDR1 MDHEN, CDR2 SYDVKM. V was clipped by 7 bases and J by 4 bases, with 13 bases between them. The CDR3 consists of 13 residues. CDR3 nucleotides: TGTGCCAGCATTAATTCCGACTTCTATGGCTACACCTTC. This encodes CASINSDFYGYTF.

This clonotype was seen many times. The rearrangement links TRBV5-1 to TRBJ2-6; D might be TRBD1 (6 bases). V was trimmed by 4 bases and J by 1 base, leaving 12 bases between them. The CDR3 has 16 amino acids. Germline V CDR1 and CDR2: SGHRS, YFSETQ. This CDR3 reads CASSPGHSSGANVLTF. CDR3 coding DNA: TGCGCCAGCAGCCCGGGACATTCTTCTGGGGCCAACGTCCTGACTTTC.

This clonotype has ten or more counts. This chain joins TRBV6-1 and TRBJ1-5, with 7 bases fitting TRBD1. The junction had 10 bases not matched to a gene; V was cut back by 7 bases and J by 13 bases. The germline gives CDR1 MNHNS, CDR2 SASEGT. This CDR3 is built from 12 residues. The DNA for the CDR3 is TGTGCCAGCATTGACAGGGTAAGGAAACAGCATTTT. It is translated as CASIDRVRKQHF.

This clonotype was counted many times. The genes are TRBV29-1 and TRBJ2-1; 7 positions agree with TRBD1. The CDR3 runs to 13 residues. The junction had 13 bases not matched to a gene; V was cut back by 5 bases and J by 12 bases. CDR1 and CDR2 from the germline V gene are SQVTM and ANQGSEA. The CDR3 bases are TGCAGCGTTCGTGGGACAGCATTTGTCCGGCAGTTCTTC. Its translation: CSVRGTAFVRQFF.

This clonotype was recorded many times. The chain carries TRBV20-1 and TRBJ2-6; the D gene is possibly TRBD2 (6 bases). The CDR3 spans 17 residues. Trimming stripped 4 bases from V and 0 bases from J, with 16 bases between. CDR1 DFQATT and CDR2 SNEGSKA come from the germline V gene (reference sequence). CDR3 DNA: TGCAGTGCTATTCGAGCGGGTCACCCCTCTGGGGCCAACGTCCTGACTTTC. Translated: CSAIRAGHPSGANVLTF.

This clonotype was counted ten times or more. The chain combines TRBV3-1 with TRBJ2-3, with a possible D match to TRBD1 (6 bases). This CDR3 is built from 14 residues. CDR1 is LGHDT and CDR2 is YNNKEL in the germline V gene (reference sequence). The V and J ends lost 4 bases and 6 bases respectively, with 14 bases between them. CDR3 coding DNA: TGTGCCAGCAGCCTGAGCGGAAGGGGGGATACGCAGTATTTT. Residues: CASSLSGRGDTQYF.

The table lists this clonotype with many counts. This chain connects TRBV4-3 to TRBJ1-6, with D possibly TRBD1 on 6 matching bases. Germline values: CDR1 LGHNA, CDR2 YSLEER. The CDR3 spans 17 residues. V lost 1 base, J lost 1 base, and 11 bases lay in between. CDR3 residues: CASSQGTEDSYNSPLHF. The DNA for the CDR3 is TGCGCCAGCAGCCAAGGGACAGAAGATTCCTATAATTCACCCCTCCACTTT.